The rows below give T cell receptor beta chains drawn from one sample of a study of T cells in Graves' hyperthyroidism and ophthalmopathy. TCRdb processed the multiplex PCR reads anew with MiXCR; each CDR3 protein has one entry. The sample records about 570,000 distinct CDR3 sequences, 12% to 15% being singletons. The sequenced sample was blood. The receptors were gathered from a middle-aged woman with Graves' hyperthyroidism. Both conserved end residues are part of each CDR3. The D gene is left open where the match is weak. Expanded clones are given a class, and other clones once, few, many or no size at all.

abundance	d_gene	j_gene	v_gene	CDR3nt	CDR3aa
-	-	TRBJ2-3	TRBV10-3	TGTGCCATCAGTGAGGAGTTCTCTAGCACAGATACGCAGTATTTT	CAISEEFSSTDTQYF
few	TRBD1	TRBJ2-1	TRBV5-5	TGTGCCAGCAGCTTGGCGCCCACCGGGACAGACCACAATGAGCAGTTCTTC	CASSLAPTGTDHNEQFF
few	TRBD1	TRBJ2-7	TRBV4-1	TGCGCCAGCAGCCAAGACGTGACAGGGGGCTTCGAGCAGTACTTC	CASSQDVTGGFEQYF
-	-	TRBJ1-5	TRBV6-9	TGTGCCAGCTCAGTTACTTGGGGTTCCCGATCCAATCAGCCCCAGCATTTT	CASSVTWGSRSNQPQHF
few	-	TRBJ1-4	TRBV29-1	TGCAGCGTTGAAGATTTCGGCGCGAGGAACGAAAAACTGTTTTTT	CSVEDFGARNEKLFF
many	TRBD2	TRBJ2-7	TRBV27	TGTGCCAGCAGTTTACGGAAGATAGCGGGAGCCGTATACGAGCAGTACTTC	CASSLRKIAGAVYEQYF
many	TRBD2	TRBJ2-2	TRBV5-1	TGCGCCAGCAGGCTCCGGACTAGCGGGGGTTCGAACACCGGGGAGCTGTTTTTT	CASRLRTSGGSNTGELFF
-	-	TRBJ1-1	TRBV10-3	TGTGCCATCAGCGAGGGGGGGCGCCGGGCTGAAGCTTTCTTT	CAISEGGRRAEAFF
many	TRBD2	TRBJ2-2	TRBV5-1	TGCGCCAGCAGCCTCTTAGCGGGGGTGAACACCGGGGAGCTGTTTTTT	CASSLLAGVNTGELFF
-	TRBD2	TRBJ2-2	TRBV9	TGTGCCAGCAGCGTATTAGCGGGAGGAATCGGGGAGCTGTTTTTT	CASSVLAGGIGELFF
few	-	TRBJ1-1	TRBV6-1	TGTGCCAGCTTAACTGGTGGGTCTGAAGCTTTCTTT	CASLTGGSEAFF
many	-	TRBJ1-1	TRBV18	TGTGCCAGCTCACCAGAACAGAAGTCGAACACTGAAGCTTTCTTT	CASSPEQKSNTEAFF
many	-	TRBJ1-2	TRBV30	TGTGCCTGGAGTGTACGAGGGGCTGCTAACTATGGCTACACCTTC	CAWSVRGAANYGYTF
many	-	TRBJ2-7	TRBV7-2	TGTGCCAGCAGCTTAGCTGCTAGCGCCACCTACGAGCAGTACTTC	CASSLAASATYEQYF
many	-	TRBJ1-2	TRBV12-3/TRBV12-4	TGTGCCAGCACCGCTGGACAGTCGAACTATGGCTACACCTTC	CASTAGQSNYGYTF
many	-	TRBJ2-3	TRBV7-2	TGTGCCAGCAGCTCCGGGACACTCACAGATACGCAGTATTTT	CASSSGTLTDTQYF
-	-	TRBJ2-1	TRBV7-9	TGTGCCAGCAGCCCCCCCACCGGGACGGTAGACAATGAGCAGTTCTTC	CASSPPTGTVDNEQFF
-	TRBD2	TRBJ2-3	TRBV15	TGTGCCACCAGCAGTCGACTAGCGGGAGAAGATACGCAGTATTTT	CATSSRLAGEDTQYF
many	-	TRBJ2-5	TRBV18	TGTGCCAGCAGCCCCGGGAGTGGGGAGACCCAGTACTTC	CASSPGSGETQYF
-	-	TRBJ2-1	TRBV20-1	TGCAGCGTAAGGAGGGCCCACAATGAGCAGTTCTTC	CSVRRAHNEQFF
-	TRBD1	TRBJ1-3	TRBV5-1	TGCGCCAGCAGCTCCGGGACAGATCTTTACTCTGGAAACACCATATATTTT	CASSSGTDLYSGNTIYF
-	-	TRBJ1-1	TRBV7-9	TGTGCCAGCGGACCCGGAGCCAGCACTGAAGCTTTCTTT	CASGPGASTEAFF
many	-	TRBJ2-7	TRBV7-2	TGTGCCAGCAGCGCCCCTCCGGGCAGGGGCGAGCAGTACTTC	CASSAPPGRGEQYF
few	-	TRBJ2-3	TRBV7-3	TGTGCCAGCAGCGAGGGACTTAATACGCAGTATTTT	CASSEGLNTQYF
-	-	TRBJ2-2	TRBV7-8	TGTGCCAGCAAACTCAGGGTTACCGGGGAGCTGTTTTTT	CASKLRVTGELFF
many	TRBD2	TRBJ2-1	TRBV7-2	TGTGCCAGCAGCTTAGCCCCTAGCGGGAACAATGAGCAGTTCTTC	CASSLAPSGNNEQFF
once	-	TRBJ1-4	TRBV5-5	TGTGCCAGCAGCTTCCAATCGGGAAATGAAAAACTGTTTTTT	CASSFQSGNEKLFF
many	TRBD2	TRBJ2-3	TRBV28	TGTGCCAGCAGTCCGACTAGCGGGGGAGGGGTCCCAGATACGCAGTATTTT	CASSPTSGGGVPDTQYF
few	TRBD2	TRBJ2-7	TRBV5-8	TGTGCCAGCAGCTTGAGCCCTAGCGGGGTCCCCTACGAGCAGTACTTC	CASSLSPSGVPYEQYF
many	-	TRBJ2-5	TRBV12-3/TRBV12-4	TGTGCCAGCAGAATTGGAACTATCCAAGAGACCCAGTACTTC	CASRIGTIQETQYF
many	-	TRBJ1-2	TRBV6-1	TGTGCCAGCAGTGTCGGGGATTGGAGCTATGGCTACACCTTC	CASSVGDWSYGYTF